The sample holds a few counts of the clone carrying this T cell receptor beta chain. This sample is part of a study of cytomegalovirus exposure and HLA in healthy donors. The CDR3 has 13 amino acids. CDR1 is SGHTA, CDR2 FQGTGA, per germline. The V end lost 5 bases, the J end lost 0 bases, and 6 bases lay between the germline ends. In the PCR, 60 Vbeta and 13 Jbeta primers were used. Sequenced by immunoSEQ multiplex PCR; TCRdb stores in-frame clones only, minus some. The sample shows 95,000 to 150,000 clones, more than 70% of them seen only once. The chain links TRBV7-3 to TRBJ2-3; D is ambiguous. Sequenced: PBMCs. This receptor was identified in a man aged 25-45 years in good health and CMV-seronegative. The DNA of the CDR3 is TGTGCCAGCAGCATCTCCAGCACAGATACGCAGTATTTT. Encoded protein: CASSISSTDTQYF.